This entry lists 20 T cell receptor beta chains sequenced from one sample in a study of Ad26.COV2.S vaccination and SARS-CoV-2 variants. Profiled with immunoSEQ multiplex PCR; TCRdb holds only in-frame clones, not every one. The data hold around 450,000 clones, with roughly nine tenths observed a single time. Indicated treatment: approximately 18 received Ad26.COV2.S at low or high dose, single or two shots; about 5 received placebo; per-sample allocation not given. Sample collection was performed on day 63 after the first vaccine or placebo injection. Sequenced material: peripheral blood, taken in a trial of Ad26.COV2.S vaccine versus placebo. These receptors were obtained from a person aged 18-60 years who received the Ad26.COV2.S COVID-19 vaccine or a placebo.

The chain carries TRBV6-2 or TRBV6-3 and TRBJ2-2; TRBD1 agrees at 7 bases. CDR1 is MNHEY and CDR2 is SVGEGT in the germline V gene. The CDR3 has 14 amino acids. Unmatched junction bases numbered 3, after V lost 2 bases and J lost 6 bases. CDR3 sequence: CASSYRQGAGELFF. CDR3 nucleotide sequence: TGTGCCAGCAGTTACCGACAGGGCGCCGGGGAGCTGTTTTTT.

In its sample, this clone was seen a few times. V gene TRBV2 combines with J gene TRBJ1-2, with D possibly being TRBD1 (5 bases). Between the trimmed V and J ends, which lost 7 bases and 2 bases, there was a span of 11 bases. CDR3 length: 13 amino acids. CDR1 is SNHLY and CDR2 is FYNNEI in the germline V gene. The CDR3 spells CASIGRTNYGYTF. CDR3 in DNA: TGTGCCAGCATTGGCAGGACAAACTATGGCTACACCTTC. The full variable domain, rest sourced from reference TRBV2 and TRBJ1-2, is EPEVTQTPSHQVTQMGQEVILRCVPISNHLYFYWYRQILGQKVEFLVSFYNNEISEKSEIFDDQFSVERPDGSNFTLKIRSTKLEDSAMYFCASIGRTNYGYTFGSGTRLTVV.

This rearrangement joins TRBV6-6 to TRBJ2-7, with D possibly TRBD1 on 6 matching bases. Germline V gene lookup returns CDR1 MNHNY and CDR2 SVGAGI (reference sequence). Between the trimmed V and J ends, which lost 6 bases and 6 bases, there was a span of 24 bases. CDR3 length: 16 residues. The CDR3 region has the DNA TGTGCCAGCAGATCCGGACAGCAAGCTAAGGGCCGCGAGCAGTACTTC. This gives the protein CASRSGQQAKGREQYF.

This chain joins TRBV18 and TRBJ1-3; D remains ambiguous. CDR1 is KGHSH and CDR2 is LQKENI in the germline V gene. V was shortened by 0 bases and J by 4 bases, with 10 bases between the two germline ends. CDR3 size: 15 residues. CDR3 in DNA: TGTGCCAGCTCACCACCGGTAGTCTTCGGAAACACCATATATTTT. Its translation is CASSPPVVFGNTIYF.

V and J are TRBV28 and TRBJ2-1; D is ambiguous. Germline values: CDR1 MDHEN, CDR2 SYDVKM. Trimming took off 6 bases at V and 5 bases at J, with 5 bases between the two ends. The CDR3 is 11 residues long. The CDR3 here is CASSRNNEQFF. CDR3 nucleotides: TGTGCCAGCAGCAGAAACAATGAGCAGTTCTTC.

The rearrangement joins TRBV2 to TRBJ1-2, with TRBD1 matching 9 bases. V dropped 5 bases and J dropped 5; count of bases not matched to a gene: 3. The germline gives CDR1 SNHLY, CDR2 FYNNEI. This CDR3 is 13 amino acids long. The CDR3 loop is CASSTGGKYGYTF. The CDR3 region has the DNA TGTGCCAGCAGTACAGGGGGCAAGTATGGCTACACCTTC.

J is TRBJ2-7 and V is TRBV11-1; the D is unclear. Germline V CDR1 and CDR2: SGHAT, FQDESV (reference sequence). The CDR3 is made up of 12 amino acids. Trimming removed 0 bases from V and 0 bases from J, with 0 bases in between. CDR3 bases: TGTGCCAGCAGCTTAGCCTCCTACGAGCAGTACTTC. The encoded protein is CASSLASYEQYF.

This sequence joins TRBV14 and TRBJ2-2; TRBD2 aligns across 12 bases. Trimming took 6 bases from V and 5 from J; bases not matched to a gene: 10. Germline lookup yields CDR1 SGHDN and CDR2 FVKESK. The CDR3 is 17 amino acids. The CDR3 loop reads CASSLALTSGRTGELFF. The CDR3 coding sequence is TGTGCCAGCAGTCTAGCTCTGACTAGCGGGAGAACCGGGGAGCTGTTTTTT.

The J gene is TRBJ1-5, the V gene TRBV19; 7 bases are shared with TRBD1. The CDR3 has 14 amino acids. With V trimmed by 6 bases and J by 2 bases, 4 bases remained unmatched. Germline V gene sequence: CDR1 LNHDA, CDR2 SQIVND (reference sequence). The CDR3, as DNA: TGTGCCAGTAGCAAAGGGGGCGGCAATCAGCCCCAGCATTTT. It codes for CASSKGGGNQPQHF.

A single count supports this clone. The V gene is TRBV9, the J gene TRBJ2-7; D uncertain. The CDR3 runs to 13 residues. Trimming took 3 bases from V and 5 from J, leaving 12 bases between them. Germline lookup yields CDR1 SGDLS and CDR2 YYNGEE. The CDR3 sequence is CASSGPLPHEQYF. The CDR3 coding sequence is TGTGCCAGCAGCGGCCCCCTTCCCCACGAGCAGTACTTC.

This chain joins TRBV11-3 and TRBJ2-5, with D maybe TRBD1 (5 bases). The germline V gene encodes CDR1 SGHNT and CDR2 YENEEA. This CDR3 spans 15 amino acids. With 1 base removed from V and 3 bases from J, the gap between germline ends came to 12 bases. The DNA of the CDR3 is TGTGCCAGCAGCTTAGGCAGGGCGGCCGAAGAGACCCAGTACTTC. The encoded protein is CASSLGRAAEETQYF. Full variable domain (outside the CDR3, taken from reference TRBV11-3 and TRBJ2-5): EAGVVQSPRYKIIEKKQPVAFWCNPISGHNTLYWYLQNLGQGPELLIRYENEEAVDDSQLPKDRFSAERLKGVDSTLKIQPAELGDSAVYLCASSLGRAAEETQYFGPGTRLLVL.

This rearrangement joins TRBV11-1 to TRBJ1-6; tentative D call: TRBD1 (5 bases). Between the trimmed V and J ends, which lost 2 bases and 15 bases, there was a span of 14 bases. The length of the CDR3 is 13 residues. Germline CDR1 is SGHAT and CDR2 is FQDESV (reference sequence). This CDR3 reads CASSLLEGANLHF. The DNA of the CDR3 is TGTGCCAGCAGCTTATTAGAAGGGGCAAACCTCCACTTT.

There are a few counts of this clone. This chain connects TRBV5-6 to TRBJ2-5; 7 bases agree with TRBD2. The CDR3 covers 16 residues. CDR1 and CDR2 from the germline V gene are SGHDT and YYEEEE. V trimming: 2 bases; J trimming: 5 bases; junction bases outside the gene matches: 12. In DNA, the CDR3 is TGTGCCAGCAGCTTCTACGTGGGAGGGGCCGGGGAGACCCAGTACTTC. Its translation is CASSFYVGGAGETQYF. Full variable domain (missing parts from reference TRBV5-6 and TRBJ2-5): DAGVTQSPTHLIKTRGQQVTLRCSPKSGHDTVSWYQQALGQGPQFIFQYYEEEERQRGNFPDRFSGHQFPNYSSELNVNALLLGDSALYLCASSFYVGGAGETQYFGPGTRLLVL.

The rearrangement uses TRBV3-1 (or the pseudogene TRBV3-2) and TRBJ1-3; D not certain. This CDR3 region has 15 residues. Deletions cut 4 bases from V and 0 bases from J, with 10 bases between. Germline V gene lookup returns CDR1 LGHDT and CDR2 YNNKEL (reference sequence). In DNA, the CDR3 is TGTGCCAGCAGCCCTCGCTGGAGCTCTGGAAACACCATATATTTT. Encoded protein: CASSPRWSSGNTIYF.

The genes are TRBV18 and TRBJ1-3; D is ambiguous. V gave up 3 bases and J gave up 8 bases, with 14 bases separating them. Germline loops: CDR1 KGHSH, CDR2 LQKENI. The CDR3 runs 14 residues. The DNA of the CDR3 is TGTGCCAGCTCACCCACAGCCACCAGTGACACCATATATTTT. Protein: CASSPTATSDTIYF.

The chain carries TRBV7-2 and TRBJ1-1; 8 bases map to TRBD1. The ends lost 1 base at V and 7 bases at J; junction bases unmatched: 11. Per germline, CDR1 SGHTA and CDR2 FQGNSA. The CDR3 is made up of 16 amino acids. In DNA form, the CDR3 reads TGTGCCAGCAGCTTAGTGTGGGGGTTTGGACAGGGTGAAGCTTTCTTT. Encoded protein: CASSLVWGFGQGEAFF.

The chain is built from TRBV28 and TRBJ2-7, with TRBD2 identical over 11 bases. The CDR3 is 15 amino acids. Germline trimming cut 5 bases from V and 1 base from J; bases unmatched to any gene: 4. CDR1 is MDHEN, CDR2 SYDVKM, per germline. CDR3 loop: CASSLPSGGSYEQYF. DNA of the CDR3: TGTGCCAGCAGTCTCCCTAGCGGGGGGTCCTACGAGCAGTACTTC.

The chain has TRBV30 and TRBJ1-2; perhaps TRBD1 as D (5 bases). Trimming took off 0 bases at V and 3 bases at J, with 17 bases between the two ends. CDR3 length: 16 residues. CDR1 is GTSNPN, CDR2 SVGIG, per germline (reference sequence). As DNA, the CDR3 is TGTGCCTGGAGTGTCGTCGGGGGACCTGGAGACTATGGCTACACCTTC. Amino acids: CAWSVVGGPGDYGYTF.

The chain links TRBV30 to TRBJ1-6; D call uncertain. Germline-derived CDR1 and CDR2 are GTSNPN and SVGIG (reference sequence). CDR3 length: 14 amino acids. Trimming pared 0 bases from V and 10 bases from J, leaving 13 bases between. DNA for the CDR3: TGTGCCTGGAGTGTAGGGTCAGCCAGGTCACCCCTCCACTTT. This codes for CAWSVGSARSPLHF. The full variable domain, with the rest looked up from reference TRBV30 and TRBJ1-6, is SQTIHQWPATLVQPVGSPLSLECTVEGTSNPNLYWYRQAAGRGLQLLFYSVGIGQISSEVPQNLSASRPQDRQFILSSKKLLLSDSGFYLCAWSVGSARSPLHFGNGTRLTVT.

The rearrangement uses TRBV18 and TRBJ1-1; perhaps TRBD1 as D (5 bases). The germline V gene encodes CDR1 KGHSH and CDR2 LQKENI. The CDR3 sequence is 14 residues long. The germline V and J ends were trimmed by 0 bases and 7 bases, with 12 bases remaining between them. CDR3 sequence: CASSPPGRKDEAFF. In DNA form, the CDR3 reads TGTGCCAGCTCACCACCGGGACGGAAAGATGAAGCTTTCTTT.